These T cell receptor beta chains were read from a single sample in a study of STAT5B mutations in CD4+ large granular lymphocyte leukemia. The protocol was immunoSEQ multiplex PCR, while the TCRdb copy is restricted to in-frame clones and leaves out a portion. The table records 40,000 to 45,000 clones, approximately 84% of them present only once. The sequenced material came from CD4+ T cells from blood buffy coats. The receptors here all came from a human donor in good health. The CDR3 runs from the conserved cysteine through the conserved F or W. D genes are given only for firm matches. The size field is filled for only some rows; it gives once, few, many or a size class.

v_gene: TRBV7-9; d_gene: .; abundance: .; j_gene: TRBJ1-1; CDR3nt: TGTGCCAGCAGCTTAGCCCGGACAGCAGAAATCACTGAAGCTTTCTTT; CDR3aa: CASSLARTAEITEAFF
v_gene: TRBV9; d_gene: TRBD2; abundance: .; j_gene: TRBJ2-7; CDR3nt: TGTGCCAGCAGCGCCGGCCCGGGACTAGCGGTGTTCTCCTCCTACGAGCAGTACTTC; CDR3aa: CASSAGPGLAVFSSYEQYF
v_gene: TRBV6-1; d_gene: TRBD2; abundance: .; j_gene: TRBJ2-5; CDR3nt: TGTGCCAGCAGATGGACTAGCGATGTGGAGACCCAGTACTTC; CDR3aa: CASRWTSDVETQYF
v_gene: TRBV19; d_gene: .; abundance: .; j_gene: TRBJ1-5; CDR3nt: TGTGCCAGTACCTCTATCTCGGAGGGCAATCAGCCCCAGCATTTT; CDR3aa: CASTSISEGNQPQHF
v_gene: TRBV6-5; d_gene: TRBD1; abundance: .; j_gene: TRBJ2-7; CDR3nt: TGTGCCAGCAGTTACACCATAGGGACAGGATCCGAGCAGTACTTC; CDR3aa: CASSYTIGTGSEQYF
v_gene: TRBV27; d_gene: .; abundance: .; j_gene: TRBJ2-2; CDR3nt: TGTGCCAGCAGTTTGTTGGTGGGGGCCGGGGAGCTGTTTTTT; CDR3aa: CASSLLVGAGELFF
v_gene: TRBV2; d_gene: TRBD2; abundance: .; j_gene: TRBJ2-3; CDR3nt: TGTGCCAGCAGGGTACTAGCGGGGGGGCCTGATACGCAGTATTTT; CDR3aa: CASRVLAGGPDTQYF
v_gene: TRBV27; d_gene: TRBD2; abundance: .; j_gene: TRBJ2-1; CDR3nt: TGTGCCAGCAGTTTCCAACTAGCGGGAGGGCCAAATGAGCAGTTCTTC; CDR3aa: CASSFQLAGGPNEQFF
v_gene: TRBV6-4; d_gene: .; abundance: once; j_gene: TRBJ2-1; CDR3nt: TGTGCCAGCAGTGACTCGGCCCCTCCTAATGAGCAGTTCTTC; CDR3aa: CASSDSAPPNEQFF
v_gene: TRBV10-1; d_gene: TRBD1; abundance: .; j_gene: TRBJ1-3; CDR3nt: TGCGCCAGCAGTGACGGGACAGCCGACTCTGGAAACACCATATATTTT; CDR3aa: CASSDGTADSGNTIYF
v_gene: TRBV7-8; d_gene: .; abundance: .; j_gene: TRBJ2-5; CDR3nt: TGTGCCAGCAGGGACAGAGGCCAAGAGACCCAGTACTTC; CDR3aa: CASRDRGQETQYF
v_gene: TRBV30; d_gene: .; abundance: .; j_gene: TRBJ1-3; CDR3nt: TGTGCCTGGATGTCAGGGGCGGGAGGAAACACCATATATTTT; CDR3aa: CAWMSGAGGNTIYF
v_gene: TRBV27; d_gene: .; abundance: .; j_gene: TRBJ1-2; CDR3nt: TGTGCCAGCAGCAAACAGATTAACTATGGCTACACCTTC; CDR3aa: CASSKQINYGYTF
v_gene: TRBV2; d_gene: .; abundance: .; j_gene: TRBJ1-5; CDR3nt: TGTGCCAGCAGTGAAGATGGGTTCAATCAGCCCCAGCATTTT; CDR3aa: CASSEDGFNQPQHF
v_gene: TRBV7-2; d_gene: .; abundance: once; j_gene: TRBJ2-2; CDR3nt: TGTGCCAGCAGCTTAGTACTTACCGGGGAGCTGTTTTTT; CDR3aa: CASSLVLTGELFF
v_gene: TRBV9; d_gene: .; abundance: .; j_gene: TRBJ1-2; CDR3nt: TGTGCCAGCAGCGGGGGGACGGAAATTCTCGACTACACCTTC; CDR3aa: CASSGGTEILDYTF
v_gene: TRBV11-2; d_gene: TRBD2; abundance: .; j_gene: TRBJ2-2; CDR3nt: TGTGCCAGCAGTAGCGGGAGAAACACCGGGGAGCTGTTTTTT; CDR3aa: CASSSGRNTGELFF
v_gene: TRBV30; d_gene: .; abundance: .; j_gene: TRBJ2-3; CDR3nt: TGTGCCTGGAGTTTAGGGTCCGATACGCAGTATTTT; CDR3aa: CAWSLGSDTQYF
v_gene: TRBV4-1; d_gene: .; abundance: .; j_gene: TRBJ1-5; CDR3nt: TGCGCCAGCAGCCCCCAGACTTTACCCGGTTCCAATCAGCCCCAGCATTTT; CDR3aa: CASSPQTLPGSNQPQHF
v_gene: TRBV13; d_gene: .; abundance: .; j_gene: TRBJ1-5; CDR3nt: TGTGCCAGCAGCCTCCGACCGAATCAGCCCCAGCATTTT; CDR3aa: CASSLRPNQPQHF
v_gene: TRBV9; d_gene: .; abundance: .; j_gene: TRBJ2-1; CDR3nt: TGTGCCAGCAGCGCCGATGGACAAACTTCCTACAATGAGCAGTTCTTC; CDR3aa: CASSADGQTSYNEQFF
v_gene: TRBV5-1; d_gene: TRBD1; abundance: .; j_gene: TRBJ2-2; CDR3nt: TGCGCCAGCAGTGCCGGGACAGGGGGATCTTGGGAGCTGTTTTTT; CDR3aa: CASSAGTGGSWELFF
v_gene: TRBV10-2; d_gene: TRBD2; abundance: .; j_gene: TRBJ2-7; CDR3nt: TGCGCCAGCAGCGGGAGGAGCTCCTACGAGCAGTACTTC; CDR3aa: CASSGRSSYEQYF
v_gene: TRBV9; d_gene: TRBD2; abundance: .; j_gene: TRBJ2-7; CDR3nt: TGTGCCAGCAGCGTATTAGCGGGGAGTAGCTCCTACGAGCAGTACTTC; CDR3aa: CASSVLAGSSSYEQYF
v_gene: TRBV30; d_gene: TRBD2; abundance: once; j_gene: TRBJ2-7; CDR3nt: TGTGCCTGGAGCCGACTAGCGTACTACGAGCAGTACTTC; CDR3aa: CAWSRLAYYEQYF
v_gene: TRBV2; d_gene: .; abundance: .; j_gene: TRBJ1-6; CDR3nt: TGTGCCAGCAGTACTCGCCGGGGGGCTTATAATTCACCCCTCCACTTT; CDR3aa: CASSTRRGAYNSPLHF
v_gene: TRBV28; d_gene: .; abundance: once; j_gene: TRBJ2-1; CDR3nt: TGTGCCAGCACATCGCAGAAGGGAACTTCCTACAATGAGCAGTTCTTC; CDR3aa: CASTSQKGTSYNEQFF
v_gene: TRBV7-2; d_gene: .; abundance: .; j_gene: TRBJ1-2; CDR3nt: TGTGCCAGCAGCCCCAGGCGGGGGGATGGCTACACCTTC; CDR3aa: CASSPRRGDGYTF
v_gene: TRBV14; d_gene: .; abundance: .; j_gene: TRBJ2-7; CDR3nt: TGTGCCAGCAGCCAAGGCGGGGCGATAGCCTACGAGCAGTACTTC; CDR3aa: CASSQGGAIAYEQYF
v_gene: TRBV25-1; d_gene: .; abundance: .; j_gene: TRBJ1-4; CDR3nt: TGTGCCAGCAGGGGAGAAGGTGAAAAACTGTTTTTT; CDR3aa: CASRGEGEKLFF
v_gene: TRBV11-2; d_gene: .; abundance: .; j_gene: TRBJ1-1; CDR3nt: TGTGCCAGCAGCTTAGTGCCCGGGGAAGTAACTGAAGCTTTCTTT; CDR3aa: CASSLVPGEVTEAFF
v_gene: TRBV9; d_gene: TRBD1; abundance: once; j_gene: TRBJ2-7; CDR3nt: TGTGCCAGCAGCCTCGGGGACAGGGCCGAGCAGTACTTC; CDR3aa: CASSLGDRAEQYF
v_gene: TRBV2; d_gene: .; abundance: .; j_gene: TRBJ1-1; CDR3nt: TGTGCCAGCAGTCAGGGGATCACTGAAGCTTTCTTT; CDR3aa: CASSQGITEAFF
v_gene: TRBV6-4; d_gene: .; abundance: .; j_gene: TRBJ1-5; CDR3nt: TGTGCCAGCAGTGAACAGTCCAACCAGCCCCAGCATTTT; CDR3aa: CASSEQSNQPQHF
v_gene: TRBV7-8; d_gene: .; abundance: .; j_gene: TRBJ2-3; CDR3nt: TGTGCCAGCACGGAGTTGGTTTCACAAGGCACAGATACGCAGTATTTT; CDR3aa: CASTELVSQGTDTQYF
v_gene: TRBV18; d_gene: TRBD2; abundance: .; j_gene: TRBJ2-1; CDR3nt: TGTGCCAGCTCACAACTGACTAGCGGGAGTTACAATGAGCAGTTCTTC; CDR3aa: CASSQLTSGSYNEQFF
v_gene: TRBV6-6; d_gene: .; abundance: .; j_gene: TRBJ1-5; CDR3nt: TGTGCCAGCAGTTACATGGGGCATAGCAATCAGCCCCAGCATTTT; CDR3aa: CASSYMGHSNQPQHF
v_gene: TRBV4-3; d_gene: TRBD1; abundance: few; j_gene: TRBJ1-1; CDR3nt: TGCGCCAGCAGCCGTGCGACAGGGGGAGGACGAGTGAACACTGAAGCTTTCTTT; CDR3aa: CASSRATGGGRVNTEAFF
v_gene: TRBV30; d_gene: TRBD1; abundance: .; j_gene: TRBJ1-5; CDR3nt: TGTGCCTGGAGTGCCTCACCGGGACAGATGAATCAGCCCCAGCATTTT; CDR3aa: CAWSASPGQMNQPQHF
v_gene: TRBV6-5; d_gene: .; abundance: .; j_gene: TRBJ2-4; CDR3nt: TGTGCCAGCAGTTACTCCGCCCGTTGGTCCAAAAACATTCAGTACTTC; CDR3aa: CASSYSARWSKNIQYF
v_gene: TRBV19; d_gene: .; abundance: .; j_gene: TRBJ2-7; CDR3nt: TGTGCCAGTAACCCCGGTGGCTCCAATGAGCAGTACTTC; CDR3aa: CASNPGGSNEQYF
v_gene: TRBV19; d_gene: .; abundance: .; j_gene: TRBJ2-7; CDR3nt: TGTGCCAGTAGTCCCAGTCAAACCCTTGTCTCCTACGAGCAGTACTTC; CDR3aa: CASSPSQTLVSYEQYF
v_gene: TRBV6-6; d_gene: .; abundance: once; j_gene: TRBJ2-7; CDR3nt: TGTGCCAGCAGACATCTTAAAACAGGATACTACGAGCAGTACTTC; CDR3aa: CASRHLKTGYYEQYF
v_gene: TRBV20-1; d_gene: .; abundance: .; j_gene: TRBJ1-1; CDR3nt: TGCAGTGCTAGAAGGGTCACTGAAGCTTTCTTT; CDR3aa: CSARRVTEAFF
v_gene: TRBV2; d_gene: .; abundance: .; j_gene: TRBJ1-2; CDR3nt: TGTGCCTATGGGGGAGGGGGGGGAATGAACTATGGCTACACCTTC; CDR3aa: CAYGGGGGMNYGYTF
v_gene: TRBV2; d_gene: TRBD2; abundance: .; j_gene: TRBJ2-3; CDR3nt: TGTGCCAGCGTGATCGAACTAGCGGGGAATACGCAGTATTTT; CDR3aa: CASVIELAGNTQYF
v_gene: TRBV18; d_gene: .; abundance: .; j_gene: TRBJ1-1; CDR3nt: TGTGCCAGCTCACCACCAACAGACACTGAAGCTTTCTTT; CDR3aa: CASSPPTDTEAFF
v_gene: TRBV7-3; d_gene: TRBD2; abundance: .; j_gene: TRBJ2-1; CDR3nt: TGTGCCAGCAGCTTAGGGGGCGGGGGGTACAATGAGCAGTTCTTC; CDR3aa: CASSLGGGGYNEQFF
v_gene: TRBV18; d_gene: .; abundance: .; j_gene: TRBJ1-2; CDR3nt: TGTGCCAGCTCACCACAGGACAGCCAAAATGGCTACACCTTC; CDR3aa: CASSPQDSQNGYTF
v_gene: TRBV25-1; d_gene: .; abundance: few; j_gene: TRBJ2-3; CDR3nt: TGTGCCAGCAGGGACCCGGGATTTACGCAGTATTTT; CDR3aa: CASRDPGFTQYF
v_gene: TRBV7-6; d_gene: TRBD2; abundance: .; j_gene: TRBJ2-7; CDR3nt: TGTGCCAGCAGCGCTAGTGGCGGGAGGTACGTCTACGAGCAGTACTTC; CDR3aa: CASSASGGRYVYEQYF
v_gene: TRBV6-6; d_gene: TRBD1; abundance: .; j_gene: TRBJ1-1; CDR3nt: TGTGCCAGCAAACCCGACAGGGGAATCGCTGAAGCTTTCTTT; CDR3aa: CASKPDRGIAEAFF
v_gene: TRBV7-9; d_gene: TRBD1; abundance: few; j_gene: TRBJ2-7; CDR3nt: TGTGCCAGCAGCTCTACAGGGGTCGACGAGCAGTACTTC; CDR3aa: CASSSTGVDEQYF
v_gene: TRBV2; d_gene: .; abundance: few; j_gene: TRBJ2-2; CDR3nt: TGTGCCAGCAGCGTTTTCACCGGGGAGCTGTTTTTT; CDR3aa: CASSVFTGELFF
v_gene: TRBV29-1; d_gene: .; abundance: .; j_gene: TRBJ2-5; CDR3nt: TGCAGCGTTGAATGGGACCACCATACCCAGTACTTC; CDR3aa: CSVEWDHHTQYF
v_gene: TRBV19; d_gene: TRBD1; abundance: .; j_gene: TRBJ2-3; CDR3nt: TGTGCCAGTAGTGTGACAGGGGGCCGAGATACGCAGTATTTT; CDR3aa: CASSVTGGRDTQYF